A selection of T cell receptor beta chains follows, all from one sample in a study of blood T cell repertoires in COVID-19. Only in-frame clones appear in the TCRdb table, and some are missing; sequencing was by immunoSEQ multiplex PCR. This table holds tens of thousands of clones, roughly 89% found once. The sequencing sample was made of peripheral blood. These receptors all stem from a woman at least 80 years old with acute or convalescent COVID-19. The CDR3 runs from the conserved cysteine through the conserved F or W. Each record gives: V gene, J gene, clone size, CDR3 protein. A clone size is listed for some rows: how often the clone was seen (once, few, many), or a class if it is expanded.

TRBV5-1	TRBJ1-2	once	CASSSPTARTNYGYTF
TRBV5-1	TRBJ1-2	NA	CASHGGDGYTF
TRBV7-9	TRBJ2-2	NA	CASKEGLSGELFF
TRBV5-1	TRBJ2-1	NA	CASSKGPSGITYNEQFF
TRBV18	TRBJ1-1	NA	CATSGGEDTEAFF
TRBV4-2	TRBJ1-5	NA	CASSQDRASNQPQHF
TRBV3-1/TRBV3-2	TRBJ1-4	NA	CASSQGTGHQKLFF
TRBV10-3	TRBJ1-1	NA	CAISVGDYTEAFF
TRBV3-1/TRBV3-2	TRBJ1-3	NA	CASSQTGTGGGNTIYF
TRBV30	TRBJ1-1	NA	CAWSIAPLGGNTEAFF
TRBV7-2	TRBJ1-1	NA	CASSSRQGINTEAFF
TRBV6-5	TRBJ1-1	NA	CASSKTGIGTEAFF
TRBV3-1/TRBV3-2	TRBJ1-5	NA	CASSQDRGGEGNQPQHF
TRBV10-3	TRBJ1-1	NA	CAISESGAPRATEAFF
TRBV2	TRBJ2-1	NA	CASSEYSSSAYNEQFF
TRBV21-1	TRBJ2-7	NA	CASSTQGSYHEQYF
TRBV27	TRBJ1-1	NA	CASGDRRNTEAFF
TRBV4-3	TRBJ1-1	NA	CASSTRRGFDAFF
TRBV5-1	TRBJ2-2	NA	CASSQREGNTGELFF
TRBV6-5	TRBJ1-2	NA	CASSYLPHRANYGYTF
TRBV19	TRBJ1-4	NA	CASSRQTNEKLFF
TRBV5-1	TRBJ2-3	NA	CASSLAGLHTDTQYF
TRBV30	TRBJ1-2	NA	CAWSQGQPGGGGYTF
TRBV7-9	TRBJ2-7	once	CASSWGQGANYEQYF
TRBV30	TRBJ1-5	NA	CAWGGSSNQPQHF
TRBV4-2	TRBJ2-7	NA	CASSQEKQGPYEQYF
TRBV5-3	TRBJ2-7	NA	CARSLKRQGPYEQYF
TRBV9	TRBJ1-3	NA	CASAEGASGNTIYF
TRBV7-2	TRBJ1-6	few	CASSPRTGEGSPLHF
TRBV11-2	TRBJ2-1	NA	CASSPSGVGSSYSYNEQFF
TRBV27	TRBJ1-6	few	CASSLADDRAVLHF
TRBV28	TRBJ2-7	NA	CASSLDRAVSYEQYF
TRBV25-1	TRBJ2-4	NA	CASSEFQGAKNIQYF
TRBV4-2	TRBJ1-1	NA	CASSHITGPNTEAFF
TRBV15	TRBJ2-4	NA	CATSDPGQGARVEYF
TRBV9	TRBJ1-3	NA	CASSVRDRGPGNTIYF
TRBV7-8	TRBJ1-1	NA	CASSARTGGNTEAFF
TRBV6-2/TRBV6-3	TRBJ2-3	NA	CASSSPGATGVGTDTQYF
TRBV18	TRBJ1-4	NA	CASSPDRINEKLFF
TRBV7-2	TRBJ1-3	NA	CASSAYISGNTIYF
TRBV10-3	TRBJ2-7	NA	CAISGATSGPTYEQYF
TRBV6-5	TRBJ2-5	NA	CASSYQPARVETQYF
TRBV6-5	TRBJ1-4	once	CASRKALHNEKLFF
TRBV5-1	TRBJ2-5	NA	CASSFGMRQETQYF
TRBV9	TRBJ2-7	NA	CASSVGAGTGATSYEQYF
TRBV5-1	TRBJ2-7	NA	CASSLLAGGSHEQYF
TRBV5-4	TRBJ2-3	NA	CASSQVGTDTQYF
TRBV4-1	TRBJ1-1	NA	CASSQYTGAMNTEAFF
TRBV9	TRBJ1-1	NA	CASRSGGDTEAFF
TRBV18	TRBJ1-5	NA	CASSPDGGFNNQPQHF
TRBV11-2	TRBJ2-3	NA	CASSLVAGGTDTQYF
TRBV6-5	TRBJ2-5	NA	CASSSSSGIQETQYF
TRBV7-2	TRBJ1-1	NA	CASSPRGAIRAFTEAFF
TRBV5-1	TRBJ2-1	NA	CASSLGLDSYNEQFF
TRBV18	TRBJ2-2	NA	CASSPPSTPNTGELFF
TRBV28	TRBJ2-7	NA	CATLSSGPYEQYF
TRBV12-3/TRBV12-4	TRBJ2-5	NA	CASSLGQQETQYF
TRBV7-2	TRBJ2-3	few	CASSLLQGATDTQYF
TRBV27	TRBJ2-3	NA	CASSPSGRGGDTQYF
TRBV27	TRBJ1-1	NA	CASSLEGRRAEAFF